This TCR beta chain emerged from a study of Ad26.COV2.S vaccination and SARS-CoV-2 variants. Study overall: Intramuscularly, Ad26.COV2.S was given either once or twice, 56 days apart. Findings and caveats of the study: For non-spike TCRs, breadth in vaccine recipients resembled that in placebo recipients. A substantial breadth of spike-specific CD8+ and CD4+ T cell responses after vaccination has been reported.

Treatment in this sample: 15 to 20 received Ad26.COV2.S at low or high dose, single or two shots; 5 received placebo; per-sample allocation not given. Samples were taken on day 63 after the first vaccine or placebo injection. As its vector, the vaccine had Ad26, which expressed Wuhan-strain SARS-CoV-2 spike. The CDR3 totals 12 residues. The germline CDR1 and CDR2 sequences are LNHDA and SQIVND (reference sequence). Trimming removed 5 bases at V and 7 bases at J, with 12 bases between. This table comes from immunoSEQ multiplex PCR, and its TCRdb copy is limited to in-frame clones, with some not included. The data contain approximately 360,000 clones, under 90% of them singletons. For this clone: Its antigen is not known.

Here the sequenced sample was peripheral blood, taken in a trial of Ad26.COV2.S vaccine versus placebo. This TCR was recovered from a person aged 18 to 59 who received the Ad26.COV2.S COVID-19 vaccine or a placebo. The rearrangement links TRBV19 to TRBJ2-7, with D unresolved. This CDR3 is CASSRAPWEQYF. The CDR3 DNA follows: TGTGCCAGTAGTCGGGCCCCGTGGGAGCAGTACTTC.